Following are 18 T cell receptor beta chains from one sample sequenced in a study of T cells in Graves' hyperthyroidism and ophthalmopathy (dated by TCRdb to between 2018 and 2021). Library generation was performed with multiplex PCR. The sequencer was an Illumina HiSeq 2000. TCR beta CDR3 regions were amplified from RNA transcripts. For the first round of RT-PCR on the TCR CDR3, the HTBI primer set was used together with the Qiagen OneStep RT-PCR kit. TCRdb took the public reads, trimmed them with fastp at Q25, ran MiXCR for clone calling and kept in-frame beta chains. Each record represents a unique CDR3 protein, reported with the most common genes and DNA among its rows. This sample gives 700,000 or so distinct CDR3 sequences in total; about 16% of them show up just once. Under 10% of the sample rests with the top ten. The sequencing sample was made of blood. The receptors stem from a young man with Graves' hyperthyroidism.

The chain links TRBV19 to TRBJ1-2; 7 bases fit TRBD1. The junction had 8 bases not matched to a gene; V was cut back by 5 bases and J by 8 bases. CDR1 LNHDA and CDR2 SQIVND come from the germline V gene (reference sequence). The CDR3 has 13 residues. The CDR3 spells CASSSQGWDGYTF. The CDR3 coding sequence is TGTGCCAGTAGTTCACAGGGGTGGGACGGCTACACCTTC.

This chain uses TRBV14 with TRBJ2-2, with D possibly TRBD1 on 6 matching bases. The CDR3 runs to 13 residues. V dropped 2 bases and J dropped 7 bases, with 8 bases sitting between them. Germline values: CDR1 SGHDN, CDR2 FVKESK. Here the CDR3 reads CASSQRTVGELFF. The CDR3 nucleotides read TGTGCCAGCAGCCAACGGACAGTCGGGGAGCTGTTTTTT.

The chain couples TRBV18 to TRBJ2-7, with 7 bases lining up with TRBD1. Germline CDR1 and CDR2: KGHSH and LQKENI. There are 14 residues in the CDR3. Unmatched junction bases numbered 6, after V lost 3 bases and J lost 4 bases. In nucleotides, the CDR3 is TGTGCCAGCTCACCGTCCCGGGACAGTTACGAGCAGTACTTC. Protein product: CASSPSRDSYEQYF.

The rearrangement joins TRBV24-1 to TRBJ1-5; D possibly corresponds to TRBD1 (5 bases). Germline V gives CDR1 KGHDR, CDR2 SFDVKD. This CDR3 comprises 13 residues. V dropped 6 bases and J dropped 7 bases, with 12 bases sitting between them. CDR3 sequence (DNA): TGTGCCACCAGTCCCAGGGCGAGCCAGCCCCAGCATTTT. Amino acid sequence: CATSPRASQPQHF.

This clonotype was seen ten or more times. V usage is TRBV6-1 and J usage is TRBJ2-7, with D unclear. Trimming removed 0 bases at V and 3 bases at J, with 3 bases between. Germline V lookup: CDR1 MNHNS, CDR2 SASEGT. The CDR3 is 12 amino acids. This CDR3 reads CASSEASYEQYF. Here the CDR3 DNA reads TGTGCCAGCAGTGAAGCCAGCTACGAGCAGTACTTC.

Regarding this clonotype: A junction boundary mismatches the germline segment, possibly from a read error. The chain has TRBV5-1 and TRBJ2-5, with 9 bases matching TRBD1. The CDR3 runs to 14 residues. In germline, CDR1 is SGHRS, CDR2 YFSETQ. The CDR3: CASSIGQGKETQYF. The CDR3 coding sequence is TGTGCCAGCAGCATCGGACAGGGGAAAGAGACCCAGTACTTC.

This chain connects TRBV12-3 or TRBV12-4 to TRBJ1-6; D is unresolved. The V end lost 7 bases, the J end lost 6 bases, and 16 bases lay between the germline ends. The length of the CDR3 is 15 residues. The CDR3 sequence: CASTQATAGNSPLHF. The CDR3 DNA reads TGTGCCAGCACCCAAGCCACCGCCGGTAATTCACCCCTCCACTTT.

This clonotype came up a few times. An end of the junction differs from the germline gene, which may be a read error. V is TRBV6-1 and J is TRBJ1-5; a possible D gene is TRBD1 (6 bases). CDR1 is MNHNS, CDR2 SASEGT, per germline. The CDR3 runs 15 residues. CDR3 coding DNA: TGTGCCAACAGTGAAGGACAGTATAGCAATCAGCCCCAGCATTTT. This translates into CANSEGQYSNQPQHF.

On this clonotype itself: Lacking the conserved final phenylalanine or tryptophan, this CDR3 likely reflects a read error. The CDR3 loop is CASSLTRNTEAFL. The CDR3 coding sequence is TGCGCCAGCAGCTTGACAAGGAACACTGAAGCTTTCCTT. The chain employs TRBV5-1 and TRBJ1-1; D remains ambiguous. Deletions cut 1 base from V and 1 base from J, with 5 bases between. Germline V gene data show CDR1 as SGHRS and CDR2 as YFSETQ. The CDR3 extends over 13 amino acids.

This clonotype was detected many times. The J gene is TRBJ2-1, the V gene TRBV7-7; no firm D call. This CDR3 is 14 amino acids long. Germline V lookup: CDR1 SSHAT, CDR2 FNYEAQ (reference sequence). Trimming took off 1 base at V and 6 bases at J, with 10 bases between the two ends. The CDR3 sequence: CASSLEPLSNEQFF. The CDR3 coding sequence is TGTGCCAGCAGCTTAGAACCCCTTAGCAATGAGCAGTTCTTC.

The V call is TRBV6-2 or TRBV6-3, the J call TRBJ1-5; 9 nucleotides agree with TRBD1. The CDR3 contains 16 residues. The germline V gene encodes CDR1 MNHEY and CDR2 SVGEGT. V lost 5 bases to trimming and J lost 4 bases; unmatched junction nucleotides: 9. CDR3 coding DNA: TGTGCCAGCAGTCCAGCCTACAGGGGGCCAAATCAGCCCCAGCATTTT. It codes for CASSPAYRGPNQPQHF.

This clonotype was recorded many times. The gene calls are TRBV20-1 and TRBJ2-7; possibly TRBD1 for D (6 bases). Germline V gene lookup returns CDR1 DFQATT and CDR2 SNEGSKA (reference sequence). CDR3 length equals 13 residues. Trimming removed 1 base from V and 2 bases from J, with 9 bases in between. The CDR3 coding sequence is TGCAGTGCTAGAGGGACAGCCGCCTACGAGCAGTACTTC. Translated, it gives CSARGTAAYEQYF.

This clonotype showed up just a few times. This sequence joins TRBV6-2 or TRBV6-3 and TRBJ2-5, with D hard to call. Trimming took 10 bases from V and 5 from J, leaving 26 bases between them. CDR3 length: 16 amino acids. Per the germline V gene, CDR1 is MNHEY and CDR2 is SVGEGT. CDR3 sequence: CATSQPWAMMGETQYF. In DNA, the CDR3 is TGTGCCACCTCTCAACCCTGGGCGATGATGGGGGAGACCCAGTACTTC.

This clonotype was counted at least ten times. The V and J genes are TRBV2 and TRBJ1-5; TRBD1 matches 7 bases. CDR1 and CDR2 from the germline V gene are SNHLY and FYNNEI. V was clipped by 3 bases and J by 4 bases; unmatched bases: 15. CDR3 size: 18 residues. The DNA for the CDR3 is TGTGCCAGCAGTGACCCAGGGACAGACTTTTTCGGTAATCAGCCCCAGCATTTT. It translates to CASSDPGTDFFGNQPQHF.

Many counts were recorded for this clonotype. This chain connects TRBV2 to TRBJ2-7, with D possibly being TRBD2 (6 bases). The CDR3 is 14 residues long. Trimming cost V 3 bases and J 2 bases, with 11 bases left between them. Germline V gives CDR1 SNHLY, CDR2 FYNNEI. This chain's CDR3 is CASSDLTGAYEQYF. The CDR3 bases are TGTGCCAGCAGTGACCTTACGGGAGCCTACGAGCAGTACTTC.

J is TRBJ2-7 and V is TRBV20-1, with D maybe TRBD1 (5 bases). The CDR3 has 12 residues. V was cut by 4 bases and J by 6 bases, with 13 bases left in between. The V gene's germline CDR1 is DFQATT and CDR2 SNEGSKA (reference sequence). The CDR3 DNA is TGCAGTGCTAAGCCTAGAAGGGGCGAGCAGTACTTC. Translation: CSAKPRRGEQYF.

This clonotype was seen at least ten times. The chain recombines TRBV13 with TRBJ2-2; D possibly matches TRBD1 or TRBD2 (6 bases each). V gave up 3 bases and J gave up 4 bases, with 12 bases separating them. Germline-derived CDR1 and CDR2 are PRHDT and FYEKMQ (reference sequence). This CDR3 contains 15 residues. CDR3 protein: CASSLRDTLTGELFF. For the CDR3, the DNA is TGTGCCAGCAGCTTGCGGGACACCCTCACCGGGGAGCTGTTTTTT.

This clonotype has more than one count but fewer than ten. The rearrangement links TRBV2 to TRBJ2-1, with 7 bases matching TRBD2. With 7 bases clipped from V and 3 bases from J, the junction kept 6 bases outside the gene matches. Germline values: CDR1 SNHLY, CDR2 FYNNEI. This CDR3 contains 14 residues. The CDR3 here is CASIQRGGYNEQFF. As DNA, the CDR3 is TGTGCCAGCATTCAGCGGGGTGGCTACAATGAGCAGTTCTTC.